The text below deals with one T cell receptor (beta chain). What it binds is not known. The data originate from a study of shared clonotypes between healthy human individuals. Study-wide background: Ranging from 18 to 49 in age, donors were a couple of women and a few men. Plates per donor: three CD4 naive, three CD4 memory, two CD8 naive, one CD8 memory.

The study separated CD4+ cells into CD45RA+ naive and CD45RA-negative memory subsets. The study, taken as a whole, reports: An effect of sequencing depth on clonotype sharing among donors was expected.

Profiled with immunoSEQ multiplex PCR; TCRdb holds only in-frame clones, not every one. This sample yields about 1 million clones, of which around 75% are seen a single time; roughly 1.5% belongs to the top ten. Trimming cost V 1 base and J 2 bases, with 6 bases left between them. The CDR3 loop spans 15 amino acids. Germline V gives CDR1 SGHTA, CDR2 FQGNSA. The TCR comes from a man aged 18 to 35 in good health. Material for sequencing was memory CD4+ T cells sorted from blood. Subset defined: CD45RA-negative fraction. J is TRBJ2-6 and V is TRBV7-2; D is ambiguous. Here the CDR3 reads CASSLGSPGANVLTF. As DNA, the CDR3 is TGTGCCAGCAGCTTAGGGAGCCCTGGGGCCAACGTCCTGACTTTC.